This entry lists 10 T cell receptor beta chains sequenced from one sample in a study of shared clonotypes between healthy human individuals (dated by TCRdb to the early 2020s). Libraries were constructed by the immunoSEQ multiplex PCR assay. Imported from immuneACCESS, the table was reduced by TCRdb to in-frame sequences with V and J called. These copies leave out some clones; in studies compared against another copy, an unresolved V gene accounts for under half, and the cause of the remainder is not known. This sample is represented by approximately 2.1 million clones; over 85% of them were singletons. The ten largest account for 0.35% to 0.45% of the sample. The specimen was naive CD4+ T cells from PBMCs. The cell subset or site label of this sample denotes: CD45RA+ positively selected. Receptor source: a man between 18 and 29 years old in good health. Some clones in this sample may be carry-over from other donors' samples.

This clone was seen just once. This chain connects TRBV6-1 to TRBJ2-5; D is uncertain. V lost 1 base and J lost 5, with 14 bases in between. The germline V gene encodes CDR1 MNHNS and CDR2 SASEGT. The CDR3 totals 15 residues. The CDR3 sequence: CASSEGPLMGETQYF. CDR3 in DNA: TGTGCCAGCAGTGAAGGGCCCTTAATGGGGGAGACCCAGTACTTC.

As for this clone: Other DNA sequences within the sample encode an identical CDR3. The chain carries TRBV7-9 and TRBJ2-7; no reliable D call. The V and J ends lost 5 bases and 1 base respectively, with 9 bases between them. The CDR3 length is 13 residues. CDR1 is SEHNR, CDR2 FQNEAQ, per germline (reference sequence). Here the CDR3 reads CASSLGPSYEQYF. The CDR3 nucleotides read TGTGCCAGCAGCCTAGGACCGTCCTACGAGCAGTACTTC.

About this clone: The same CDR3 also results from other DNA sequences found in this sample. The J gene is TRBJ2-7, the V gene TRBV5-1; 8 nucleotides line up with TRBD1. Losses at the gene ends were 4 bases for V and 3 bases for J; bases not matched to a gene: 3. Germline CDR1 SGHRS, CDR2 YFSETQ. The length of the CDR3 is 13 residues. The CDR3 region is CASSGTGGYEQYF. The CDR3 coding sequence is TGCGCCAGCAGCGGTACAGGGGGCTACGAGCAGTACTTC.

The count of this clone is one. In nucleotides, the CDR3 is TGTGCCAGCAGCGGATGGGGGAACACCGGGGAGCTGTTTTTT. Protein: CASSGWGNTGELFF. The chain is built from TRBV11-2 and TRBJ2-2; D is undetermined. Germline lookup yields CDR1 SGHAT and CDR2 FQNNGV. The V end was cut by 5 bases, the J end by 1 base, with 8 bases between. This CDR3 contains 14 residues. Drawing the rest from reference TRBV11-2 and TRBJ2-2, the complete variable domain is EAGVAQSPRYKIIEKRQSVAFWCNPISGHATLYWYQQILGQGPKLLIQFQNNGVVDDSQLPKDRFSAERLKGVDSTLKIQPAKLEDSAVYLCASSGWGNTGELFFGEGSRLTVL.

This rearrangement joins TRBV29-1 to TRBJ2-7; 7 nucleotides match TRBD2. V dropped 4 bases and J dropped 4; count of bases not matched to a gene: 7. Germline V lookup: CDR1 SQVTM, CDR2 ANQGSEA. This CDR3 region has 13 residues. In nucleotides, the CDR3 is TGCAGCGTTGTGGAACGGGGGGTTTACGAGCAGTACTTC. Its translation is CSVVERGVYEQYF.

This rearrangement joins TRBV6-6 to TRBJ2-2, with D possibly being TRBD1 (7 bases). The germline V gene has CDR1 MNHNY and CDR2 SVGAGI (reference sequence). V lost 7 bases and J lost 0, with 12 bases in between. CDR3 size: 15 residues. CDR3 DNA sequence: TGTGCCAGCACGGACAGGACTACGAACACCGGGGAGCTGTTTTTT. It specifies CASTDRTTNTGELFF.

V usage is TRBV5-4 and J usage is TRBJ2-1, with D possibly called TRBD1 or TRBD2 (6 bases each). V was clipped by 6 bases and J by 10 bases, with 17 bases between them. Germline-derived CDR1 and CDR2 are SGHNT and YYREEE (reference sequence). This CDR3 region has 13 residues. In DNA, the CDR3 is TGTGCCAGCACCGGGACGGCGGGACACGAGCAGTTCTTC. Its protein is CASTGTAGHEQFF.

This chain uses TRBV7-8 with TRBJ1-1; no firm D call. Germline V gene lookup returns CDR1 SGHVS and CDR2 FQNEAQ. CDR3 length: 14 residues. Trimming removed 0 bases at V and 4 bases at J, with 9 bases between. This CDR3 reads CASSLARSSTEAFF. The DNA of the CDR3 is TGTGCCAGCAGCTTAGCCCGGAGTAGCACTGAAGCTTTCTTT. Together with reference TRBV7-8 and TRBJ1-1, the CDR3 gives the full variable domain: GAGVSQSPRYKVAKRGQDVALRCDPISGHVSLFWYQQALGQGPEFLTYFQNEAQLDKSGLPSDRFFAERPEGSVSTLKIQRTQQEDSAVYLCASSLARSSTEAFFGQGTRLTVV.

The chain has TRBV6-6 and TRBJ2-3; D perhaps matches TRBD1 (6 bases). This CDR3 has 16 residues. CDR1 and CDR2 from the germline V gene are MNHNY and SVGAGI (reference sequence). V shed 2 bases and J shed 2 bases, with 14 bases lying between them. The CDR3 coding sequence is TGTGCCAGCAGTTACAAGGGCACAGGGTTCACAGATACGCAGTATTTT. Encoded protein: CASSYKGTGFTDTQYF.

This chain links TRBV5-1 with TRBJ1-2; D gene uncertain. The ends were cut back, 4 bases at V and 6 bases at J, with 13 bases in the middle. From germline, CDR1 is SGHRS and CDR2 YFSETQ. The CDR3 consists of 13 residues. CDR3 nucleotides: TGCGCCAGCAGCGTAACTCAGGTTGATGGCTACACCTTC. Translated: CASSVTQVDGYTF.